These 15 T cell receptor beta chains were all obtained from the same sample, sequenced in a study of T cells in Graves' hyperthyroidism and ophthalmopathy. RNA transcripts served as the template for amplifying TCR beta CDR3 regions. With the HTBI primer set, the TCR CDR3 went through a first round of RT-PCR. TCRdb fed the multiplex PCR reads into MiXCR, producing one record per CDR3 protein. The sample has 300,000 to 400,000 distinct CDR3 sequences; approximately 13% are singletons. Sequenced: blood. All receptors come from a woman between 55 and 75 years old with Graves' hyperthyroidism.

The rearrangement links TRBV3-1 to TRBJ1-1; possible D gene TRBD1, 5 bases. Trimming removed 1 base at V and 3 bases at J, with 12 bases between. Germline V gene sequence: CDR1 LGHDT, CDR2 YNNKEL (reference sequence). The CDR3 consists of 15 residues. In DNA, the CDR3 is TGTGCCAGCAGCCAAGGATCTGGGGCTGACACTGAAGCTTTCTTT. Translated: CASSQGSGADTEAFF.

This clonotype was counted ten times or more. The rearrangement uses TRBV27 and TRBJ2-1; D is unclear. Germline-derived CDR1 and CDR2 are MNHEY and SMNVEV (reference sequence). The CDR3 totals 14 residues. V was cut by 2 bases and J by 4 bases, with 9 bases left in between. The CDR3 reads CASSLAAPYNEQFF. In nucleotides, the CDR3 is TGTGCCAGCAGTTTAGCGGCACCTTACAATGAGCAGTTCTTC.

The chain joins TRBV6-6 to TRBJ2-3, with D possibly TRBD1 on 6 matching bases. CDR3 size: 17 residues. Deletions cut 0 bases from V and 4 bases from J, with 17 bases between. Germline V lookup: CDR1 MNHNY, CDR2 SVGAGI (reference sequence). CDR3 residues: CASSYSNWGRDPDTQYF. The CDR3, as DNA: TGTGCCAGCAGTTACTCGAACTGGGGGCGCGATCCAGATACGCAGTATTTT.

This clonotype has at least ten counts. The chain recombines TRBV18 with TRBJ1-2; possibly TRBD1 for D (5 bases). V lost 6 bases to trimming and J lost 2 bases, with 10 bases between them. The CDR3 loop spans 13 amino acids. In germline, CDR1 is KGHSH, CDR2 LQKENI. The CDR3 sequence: CASSGDGNYGYTF. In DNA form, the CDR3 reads TGTGCCAGCTCCGGGGACGGAAACTATGGCTACACCTTC.

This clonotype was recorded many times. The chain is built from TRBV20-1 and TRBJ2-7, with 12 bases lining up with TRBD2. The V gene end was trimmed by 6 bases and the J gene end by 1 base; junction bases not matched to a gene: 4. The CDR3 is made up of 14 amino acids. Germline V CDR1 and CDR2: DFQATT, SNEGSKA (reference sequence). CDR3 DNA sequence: TGCAGTGCCCACCTAGCGGGAGGGTCCTACGAGCAGTACTTC. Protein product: CSAHLAGGSYEQYF.

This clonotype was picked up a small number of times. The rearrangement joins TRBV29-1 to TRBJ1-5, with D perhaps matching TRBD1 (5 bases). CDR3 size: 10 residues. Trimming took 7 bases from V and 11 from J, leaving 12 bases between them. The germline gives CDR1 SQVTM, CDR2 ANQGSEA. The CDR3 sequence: CSAGDEAQHF. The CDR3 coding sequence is TGCAGCGCCGGGGACGAGGCCCAGCATTTT.

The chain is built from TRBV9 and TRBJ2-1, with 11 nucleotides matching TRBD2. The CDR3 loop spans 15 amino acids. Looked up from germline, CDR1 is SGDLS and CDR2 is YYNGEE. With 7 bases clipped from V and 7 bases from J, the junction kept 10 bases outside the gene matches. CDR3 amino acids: CASGAAGTSGNEQFF. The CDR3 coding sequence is TGTGCCAGCGGAGCAGCCGGGACTAGCGGTAATGAGCAGTTCTTC.

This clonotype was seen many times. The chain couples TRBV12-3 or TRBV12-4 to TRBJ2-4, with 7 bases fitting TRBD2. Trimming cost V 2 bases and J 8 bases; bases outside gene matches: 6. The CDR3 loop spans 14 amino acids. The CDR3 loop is CASSLRRERDIQYF. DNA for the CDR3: TGTGCCAGCAGTTTACGGCGGGAGAGGGACATTCAGTACTTC.

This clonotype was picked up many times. CDR3 loop: CASSLDPSDYGYTF. In DNA form, the CDR3 reads TGTGCCAGCAGTTTGGACCCATCGGACTATGGCTACACCTTC. This sequence joins TRBV27 and TRBJ1-2; D gene unclear. Germline V gene data show CDR1 as MNHEY and CDR2 as SMNVEV (reference sequence). The CDR3 runs to 14 residues. V gave up 3 bases and J gave up 3 bases, with 11 bases separating them.

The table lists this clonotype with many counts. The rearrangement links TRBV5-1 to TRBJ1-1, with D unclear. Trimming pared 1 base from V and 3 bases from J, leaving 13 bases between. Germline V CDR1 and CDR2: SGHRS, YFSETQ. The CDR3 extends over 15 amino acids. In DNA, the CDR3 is TGCGCCAGCAGCTTGTTACCGGGAGTGGACACTGAAGCTTTCTTT. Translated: CASSLLPGVDTEAFF.

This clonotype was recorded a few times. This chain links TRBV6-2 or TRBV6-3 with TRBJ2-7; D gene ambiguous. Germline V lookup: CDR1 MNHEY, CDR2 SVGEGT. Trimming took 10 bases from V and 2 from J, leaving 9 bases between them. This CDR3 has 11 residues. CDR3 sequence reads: CANSRTYEQYF. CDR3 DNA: TGTGCCAACAGCCGAACCTACGAGCAGTACTTC.

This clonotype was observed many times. CDR3 in amino acids: CASSSLGRVNTEAFF. The CDR3 bases are TGTGCCAGCAGCTCGCTAGGTAGGGTCAACACTGAAGCTTTCTTT. V gene TRBV5-8 combines with J gene TRBJ1-1, with no clear D. CDR1 is SGHTS and CDR2 is YDEGEE in the germline V gene. Between the trimmed V and J ends, which lost 3 bases and 2 bases, there was a span of 14 bases. CDR3 length: 15 residues.

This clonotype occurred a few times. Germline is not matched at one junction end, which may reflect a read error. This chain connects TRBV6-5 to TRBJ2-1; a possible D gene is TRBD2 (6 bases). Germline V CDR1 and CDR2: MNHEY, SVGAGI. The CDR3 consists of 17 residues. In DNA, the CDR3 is TGTGCCAGCAGTTACCCCCCGGGTAGCGGCTCCTACAATGAGCAGCTCTTC. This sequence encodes CASSYPPGSGSYNEQLF.

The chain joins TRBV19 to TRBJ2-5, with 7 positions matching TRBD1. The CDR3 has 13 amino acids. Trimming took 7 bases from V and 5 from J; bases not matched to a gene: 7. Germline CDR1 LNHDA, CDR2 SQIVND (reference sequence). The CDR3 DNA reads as TGTGCCAGTACCCGGGACAGTGGGGAGACCCAGTACTTC. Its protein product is CASTRDSGETQYF.

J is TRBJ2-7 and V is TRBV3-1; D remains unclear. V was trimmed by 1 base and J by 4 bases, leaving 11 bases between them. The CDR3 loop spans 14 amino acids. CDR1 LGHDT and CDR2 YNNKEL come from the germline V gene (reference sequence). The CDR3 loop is CASSQGPLSYEQYF. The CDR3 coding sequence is TGTGCCAGCAGCCAAGGCCCGCTGTCTTACGAGCAGTACTTC.